This T cell receptor (beta chain) is from a study of cytomegalovirus exposure and HLA in healthy donors. Of note for this clone: The antigen remains undetermined.

Study results and limitations: Indistinguishable V segments such as TRBV6-2 and TRBV6-3 were excluded. For most TCR sequences rarity was the rule, although some public TCRs occurred in many donors.

Germline-derived CDR1 and CDR2 are SNHLY and FYNNEI. V was pared by 4 bases and J by 5 bases, with 5 bases between. The CDR3 is made up of 11 amino acids. The PCR employed 60 Vbeta primers together with 13 Jbeta primers. Generated by immunoSEQ multiplex PCR, the TCRdb table keeps only in-frame clones and is missing some. The table includes some 98,000 clones, about three quarters detected once. The specimen was PBMCs. The rearrangement joins TRBV2 to TRBJ2-5; weak D call: TRBD2 (5 bases). This TCR came from a middle-aged man in good health and CMV-seronegative. The DNA of the CDR3 is TGTGCCAGCAGTGGGAGGGAGACCCAGTACTTC. This translates into CASSGRETQYF. Variable domain in full (rest from reference TRBV2 and TRBJ2-5): EPEVTQTPSHQVTQMGQEVILRCVPISNHLYFYWYRQILGQKVEFLVSFYNNEISEKSEIFDDQFSVERPDGSNFTLKIRSTKLEDSAMYFCASSGRETQYFGPGTRLLVL.